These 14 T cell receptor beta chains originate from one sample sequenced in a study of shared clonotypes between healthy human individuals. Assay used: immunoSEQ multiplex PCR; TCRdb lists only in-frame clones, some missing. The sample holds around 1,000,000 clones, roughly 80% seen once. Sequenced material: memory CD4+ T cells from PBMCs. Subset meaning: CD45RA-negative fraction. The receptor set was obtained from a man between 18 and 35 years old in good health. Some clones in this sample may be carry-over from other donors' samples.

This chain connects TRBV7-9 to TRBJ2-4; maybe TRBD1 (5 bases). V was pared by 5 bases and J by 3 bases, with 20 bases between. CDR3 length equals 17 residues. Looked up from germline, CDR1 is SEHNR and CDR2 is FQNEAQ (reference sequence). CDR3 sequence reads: CASSTTGFISNKNIQYF. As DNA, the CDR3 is TGTGCCAGCAGCACAACAGGATTTATTTCCAACAAAAACATTCAGTACTTC.

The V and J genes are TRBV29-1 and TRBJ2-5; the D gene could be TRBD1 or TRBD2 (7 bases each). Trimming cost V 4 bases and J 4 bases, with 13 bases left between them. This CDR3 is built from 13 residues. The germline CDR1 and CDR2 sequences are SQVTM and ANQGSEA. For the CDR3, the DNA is TGCAGCGTTGTGGGCAGGGGGGGAGAGACCCAGTACTTC. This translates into CSVVGRGGETQYF. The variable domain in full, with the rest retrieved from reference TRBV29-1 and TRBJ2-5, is SAVISQKPSRDICQRGTSLTIQCQVDSQVTMMFWYRQQPGQSLTLIATANQGSEATYESGFVIDKFPISRPNLTFSTLTVSNMSPEDSSIYLCSVVGRGGETQYFGPGTRLLVL.

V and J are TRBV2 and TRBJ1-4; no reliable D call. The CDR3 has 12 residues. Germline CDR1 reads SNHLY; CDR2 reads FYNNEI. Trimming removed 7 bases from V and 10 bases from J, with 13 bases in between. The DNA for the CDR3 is TGTGCCAGCACTGCAACCCCCGGAAAACTGTTTTTT. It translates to CASTATPGKLFF. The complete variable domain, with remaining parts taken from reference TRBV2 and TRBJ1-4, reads EPEVTQTPSHQVTQMGQEVILRCVPISNHLYFYWYRQILGQKVEFLVSFYNNEISEKSEIFDDQFSVERPDGSNFTLKIRSTKLEDSAMYFCASTATPGKLFFGSGTQLSVL.

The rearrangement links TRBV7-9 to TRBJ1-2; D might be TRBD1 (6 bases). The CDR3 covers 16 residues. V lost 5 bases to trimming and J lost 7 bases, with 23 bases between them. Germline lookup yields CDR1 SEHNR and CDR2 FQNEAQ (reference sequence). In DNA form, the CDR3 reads TGTGCCAGCAGCCCTTCTGGGGCAGGGGATCGTGGTGGCTACACCTTC. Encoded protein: CASSPSGAGDRGGYTF.

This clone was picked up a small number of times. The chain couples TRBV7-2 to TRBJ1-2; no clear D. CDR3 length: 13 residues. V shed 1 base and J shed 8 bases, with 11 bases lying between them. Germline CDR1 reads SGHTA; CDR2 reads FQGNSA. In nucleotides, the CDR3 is TGTGCCAGCAGCTTAGAGGCATGGAGCGGCTACACCTTC. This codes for CASSLEAWSGYTF.

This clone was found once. The CDR3 DNA reads as TGCGCCAGCAGCACAACCACTAGCACCACCTACAATGAGCAGTTCTTC. Amino acids: CASSTTTSTTYNEQFF. The V gene is TRBV5-1, the J gene TRBJ2-1, with D maybe TRBD2 (6 bases). The CDR3 totals 16 residues. The V and J ends lost 4 bases and 2 bases respectively, with 16 bases between them. From germline, CDR1 is SGHRS and CDR2 YFSETQ.

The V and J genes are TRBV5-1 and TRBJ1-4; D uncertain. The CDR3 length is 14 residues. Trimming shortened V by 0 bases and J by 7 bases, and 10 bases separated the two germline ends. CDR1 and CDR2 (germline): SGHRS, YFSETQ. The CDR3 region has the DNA TGCGCCAGCAGCTTGGCGCCGGCGATTGAAAAACTGTTTTTT. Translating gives CASSLAPAIEKLFF.

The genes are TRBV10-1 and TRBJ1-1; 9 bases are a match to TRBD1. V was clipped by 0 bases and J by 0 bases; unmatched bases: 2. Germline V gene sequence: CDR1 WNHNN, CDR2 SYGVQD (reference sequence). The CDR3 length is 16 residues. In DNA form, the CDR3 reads TGCGCCAGCAGTGAGTCGGACAGGGGTATGAACACTGAAGCTTTCTTT. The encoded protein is CASSESDRGMNTEAFF.

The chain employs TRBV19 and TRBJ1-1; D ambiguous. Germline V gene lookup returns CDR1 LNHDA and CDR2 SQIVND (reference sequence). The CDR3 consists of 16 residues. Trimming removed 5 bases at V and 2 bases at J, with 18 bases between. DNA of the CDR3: TGTGCCAGTAGTCCCTTGGGTGGTTTGGGAAACACTGAAGCTTTCTTT. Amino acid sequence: CASSPLGGLGNTEAFF. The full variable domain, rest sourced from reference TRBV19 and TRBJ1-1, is DGGITQSPKYLFRKEGQNVTLSCEQNLNHDAMYWYRQDPGQGLRLIYYSQIVNDFQKGDIAEGYSVSREKKESFPLTVTSAQKNPTAFYLCASSPLGGLGNTEAFFGQGTRLTVV.

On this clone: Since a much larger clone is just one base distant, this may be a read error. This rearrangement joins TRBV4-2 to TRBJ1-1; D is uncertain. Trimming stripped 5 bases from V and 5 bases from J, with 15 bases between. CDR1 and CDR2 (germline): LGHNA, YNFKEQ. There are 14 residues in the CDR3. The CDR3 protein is CASSNIVVDTEAFF. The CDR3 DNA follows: TGTGCCAGCAGCAATATCGTGGTTGATACTGAAGCTTTCTTT.

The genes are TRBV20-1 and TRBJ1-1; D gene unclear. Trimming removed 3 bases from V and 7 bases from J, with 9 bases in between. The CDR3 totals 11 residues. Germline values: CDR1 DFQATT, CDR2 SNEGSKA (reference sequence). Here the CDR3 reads CSASYGFEAFF. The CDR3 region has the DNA TGCAGTGCTAGTTATGGGTTTGAAGCTTTCTTT.

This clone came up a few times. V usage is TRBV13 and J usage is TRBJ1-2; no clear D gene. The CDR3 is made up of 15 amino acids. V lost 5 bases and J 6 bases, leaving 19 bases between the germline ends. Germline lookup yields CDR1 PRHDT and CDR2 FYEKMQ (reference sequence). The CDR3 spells CASSIYLRNRDGYTF. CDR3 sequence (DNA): TGTGCCAGCAGCATCTACCTCAGAAATAGGGATGGCTACACCTTC. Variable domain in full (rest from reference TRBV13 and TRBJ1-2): AAGVIQSPRHLIKEKRETATLKCYPIPRHDTVYWYQQGPGQDPQFLISFYEKMQSDKGSIPDRFSAQQFSDYHSELNMSSLELGDSALYFCASSIYLRNRDGYTFGSGTRLTVV.

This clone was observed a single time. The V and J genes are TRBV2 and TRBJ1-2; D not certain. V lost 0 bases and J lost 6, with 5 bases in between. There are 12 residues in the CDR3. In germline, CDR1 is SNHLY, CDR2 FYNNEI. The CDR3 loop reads CASSEADHGYTF. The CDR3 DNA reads TGTGCCAGCAGTGAAGCAGATCATGGCTACACCTTC. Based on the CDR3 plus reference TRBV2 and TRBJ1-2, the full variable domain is EPEVTQTPSHQVTQMGQEVILRCVPISNHLYFYWYRQILGQKVEFLVSFYNNEISEKSEIFDDQFSVERPDGSNFTLKIRSTKLEDSAMYFCASSEADHGYTFGSGTRLTVV.

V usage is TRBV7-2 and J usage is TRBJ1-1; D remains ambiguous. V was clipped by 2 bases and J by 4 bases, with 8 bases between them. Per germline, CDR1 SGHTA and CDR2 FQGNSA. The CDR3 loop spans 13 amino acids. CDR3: CASSLMAGTEAFF. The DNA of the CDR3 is TGTGCCAGCAGCTTAATGGCGGGCACTGAAGCTTTCTTT. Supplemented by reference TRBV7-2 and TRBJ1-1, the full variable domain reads GAGVSQSPSNKVTEKGKDVELRCDPISGHTALYWYRQSLGQGLEFLIYFQGNSAPDKSGLPSDRFSAERTGGSVSTLTIQRTQQEDSAVYLCASSLMAGTEAFFGQGTRLTVV.